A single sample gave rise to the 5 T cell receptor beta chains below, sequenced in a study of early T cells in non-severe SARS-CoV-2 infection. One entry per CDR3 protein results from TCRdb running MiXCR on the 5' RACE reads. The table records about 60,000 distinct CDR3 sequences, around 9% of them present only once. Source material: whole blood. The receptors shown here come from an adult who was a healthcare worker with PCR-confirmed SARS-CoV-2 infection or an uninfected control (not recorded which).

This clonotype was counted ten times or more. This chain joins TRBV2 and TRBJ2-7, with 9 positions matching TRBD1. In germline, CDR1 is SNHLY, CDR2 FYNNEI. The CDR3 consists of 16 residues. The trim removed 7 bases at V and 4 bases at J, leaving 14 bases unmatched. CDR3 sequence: CASMGDRVLLGYEQYF. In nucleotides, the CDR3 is TGTGCCAGCATGGGGGACAGGGTATTACTCGGGTACGAGCAGTACTTC.

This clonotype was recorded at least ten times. The CDR3 DNA sequence: TGCAGCGTTCGTAATCGGGTCGTCGTCGATGAGCAGTTCTTC. Protein: CSVRNRVVVDEQFF. The V call is TRBV29-1, the J call TRBJ2-1; no clear D. Trimming left V 5 bases short and J 8 bases short, with 19 bases between. This CDR3 is built from 14 residues. Germline V gene data show CDR1 as SQVTM and CDR2 as ANQGSEA.

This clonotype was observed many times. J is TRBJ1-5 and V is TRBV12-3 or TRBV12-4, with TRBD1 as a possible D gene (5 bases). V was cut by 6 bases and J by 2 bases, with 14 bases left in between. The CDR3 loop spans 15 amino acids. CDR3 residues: CASSPGRMGNQPQHF. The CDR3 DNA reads TGTGCCAGCAGCCCGGGACGGATGGGCAATCAGCCCCAGCATTTT.

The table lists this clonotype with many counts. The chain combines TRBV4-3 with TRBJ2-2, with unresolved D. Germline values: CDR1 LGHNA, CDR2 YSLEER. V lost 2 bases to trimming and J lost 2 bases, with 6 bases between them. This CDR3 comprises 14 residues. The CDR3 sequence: CASSQPYNTGELFF. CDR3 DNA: TGCGCCAGCAGCCAACCCTACAACACCGGGGAGCTGTTTTTT.

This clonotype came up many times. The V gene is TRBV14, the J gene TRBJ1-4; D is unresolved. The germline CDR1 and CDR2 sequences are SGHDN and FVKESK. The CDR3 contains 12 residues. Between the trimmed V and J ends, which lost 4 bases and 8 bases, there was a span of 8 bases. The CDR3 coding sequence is TGTGCCAGCAGCCCCACGGCCGAAAAACTGTTTTTT. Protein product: CASSPTAEKLFF.